The rows below give T cell receptor beta chains drawn from one sample of a study of cytomegalovirus exposure and HLA in healthy donors. Clones were sequenced by immunoSEQ multiplex PCR, and TCRdb holds only the in-frame ones, with some missing. The data contain 150,000 or so clones, approximately 80% of them singletons. The sample comprised PBMCs. These receptors originate from a man aged 18-30 years in good health and CMV-seronegative. The conserved cysteine and the conserved F or W are not part of the CDR3 here.

V gene: TRBV7-2; J gene: TRBJ2-5; CDR3 protein: ASSSYGWETQY
V gene: TRBV27; J gene: TRBJ1-5; CDR3 protein: ASSLTAHSNQPQH
V gene: TRBV5-8; J gene: TRBJ1-3; CDR3 protein: ASSWGQGSGNTIY
V gene: TRBV7-2; J gene: TRBJ2-3; CDR3 protein: ASSSLAGGSDTQY
V gene: TRBV19; J gene: TRBJ2-7; CDR3 protein: ASSLGTSSGEQY
V gene: TRBV19; J gene: TRBJ1-2; CDR3 protein: ASAPTGNYGYT
V gene: TRBV18; J gene: TRBJ1-1; CDR3 protein: ASSPSQGSMNTEAF
V gene: TRBV11-3; J gene: TRBJ1-1; CDR3 protein: ASSLQGGEAF
V gene: TRBV5-1; J gene: TRBJ2-7; CDR3 protein: ASTPEQGAGNYEQY
V gene: TRBV28; J gene: TRBJ1-5; CDR3 protein: ASTLVGRGEPQH
V gene: TRBV5-1; J gene: TRBJ1-2; CDR3 protein: ASSSDRGGYT
V gene: TRBV27; J gene: TRBJ1-5; CDR3 protein: ASSLSTGGNQPQH
V gene: TRBV7-3; J gene: TRBJ2-3; CDR3 protein: ASSLGTSADTQY
V gene: TRBV9; J gene: TRBJ2-7; CDR3 protein: ASSVGDRQGYEQY
V gene: TRBV10-3; J gene: TRBJ2-7; CDR3 protein: AISPTGEGEQY
V gene: TRBV4-1; J gene: TRBJ2-3; CDR3 protein: ASSPRQLSTDTQY
V gene: TRBV30; J gene: TRBJ1-3; CDR3 protein: AWSVFDSRSGNTIY
V gene: TRBV19; J gene: TRBJ1-2; CDR3 protein: ASSGGQGPNYGYT